This TCR beta chain was captured in a study of metastatic and nonmetastatic thyroid tumors. Every patient was untreated before thyroid surgery. Germline trimming cut 7 bases from V and 6 bases from J; bases unmatched to any gene: 13. The germline V gene has CDR1 SNHLY and CDR2 FYNNEI. The CDR3 is 15 amino acids. Many counts were recorded for this clone. Using MiXCR, TCRdb re-called clones from the PCR reads. This sample has around 15,000 clones, with more than 20% found just once. The sample comprised tumor tissue. This TCR derives from a male donor with papillary thyroid cancer or a benign thyroid nodule (not recorded which). Some clones in this sample may be carry-over from other donors' samples. This rearrangement joins TRBV2 to TRBJ2-7; 9 bases fit TRBD2. For the CDR3, the DNA is TGTGCCAGCACCAGCTACCTAGCGGGAACGAGCGAGCAGTACTTC. Its protein is CASTSYLAGTSEQYF.